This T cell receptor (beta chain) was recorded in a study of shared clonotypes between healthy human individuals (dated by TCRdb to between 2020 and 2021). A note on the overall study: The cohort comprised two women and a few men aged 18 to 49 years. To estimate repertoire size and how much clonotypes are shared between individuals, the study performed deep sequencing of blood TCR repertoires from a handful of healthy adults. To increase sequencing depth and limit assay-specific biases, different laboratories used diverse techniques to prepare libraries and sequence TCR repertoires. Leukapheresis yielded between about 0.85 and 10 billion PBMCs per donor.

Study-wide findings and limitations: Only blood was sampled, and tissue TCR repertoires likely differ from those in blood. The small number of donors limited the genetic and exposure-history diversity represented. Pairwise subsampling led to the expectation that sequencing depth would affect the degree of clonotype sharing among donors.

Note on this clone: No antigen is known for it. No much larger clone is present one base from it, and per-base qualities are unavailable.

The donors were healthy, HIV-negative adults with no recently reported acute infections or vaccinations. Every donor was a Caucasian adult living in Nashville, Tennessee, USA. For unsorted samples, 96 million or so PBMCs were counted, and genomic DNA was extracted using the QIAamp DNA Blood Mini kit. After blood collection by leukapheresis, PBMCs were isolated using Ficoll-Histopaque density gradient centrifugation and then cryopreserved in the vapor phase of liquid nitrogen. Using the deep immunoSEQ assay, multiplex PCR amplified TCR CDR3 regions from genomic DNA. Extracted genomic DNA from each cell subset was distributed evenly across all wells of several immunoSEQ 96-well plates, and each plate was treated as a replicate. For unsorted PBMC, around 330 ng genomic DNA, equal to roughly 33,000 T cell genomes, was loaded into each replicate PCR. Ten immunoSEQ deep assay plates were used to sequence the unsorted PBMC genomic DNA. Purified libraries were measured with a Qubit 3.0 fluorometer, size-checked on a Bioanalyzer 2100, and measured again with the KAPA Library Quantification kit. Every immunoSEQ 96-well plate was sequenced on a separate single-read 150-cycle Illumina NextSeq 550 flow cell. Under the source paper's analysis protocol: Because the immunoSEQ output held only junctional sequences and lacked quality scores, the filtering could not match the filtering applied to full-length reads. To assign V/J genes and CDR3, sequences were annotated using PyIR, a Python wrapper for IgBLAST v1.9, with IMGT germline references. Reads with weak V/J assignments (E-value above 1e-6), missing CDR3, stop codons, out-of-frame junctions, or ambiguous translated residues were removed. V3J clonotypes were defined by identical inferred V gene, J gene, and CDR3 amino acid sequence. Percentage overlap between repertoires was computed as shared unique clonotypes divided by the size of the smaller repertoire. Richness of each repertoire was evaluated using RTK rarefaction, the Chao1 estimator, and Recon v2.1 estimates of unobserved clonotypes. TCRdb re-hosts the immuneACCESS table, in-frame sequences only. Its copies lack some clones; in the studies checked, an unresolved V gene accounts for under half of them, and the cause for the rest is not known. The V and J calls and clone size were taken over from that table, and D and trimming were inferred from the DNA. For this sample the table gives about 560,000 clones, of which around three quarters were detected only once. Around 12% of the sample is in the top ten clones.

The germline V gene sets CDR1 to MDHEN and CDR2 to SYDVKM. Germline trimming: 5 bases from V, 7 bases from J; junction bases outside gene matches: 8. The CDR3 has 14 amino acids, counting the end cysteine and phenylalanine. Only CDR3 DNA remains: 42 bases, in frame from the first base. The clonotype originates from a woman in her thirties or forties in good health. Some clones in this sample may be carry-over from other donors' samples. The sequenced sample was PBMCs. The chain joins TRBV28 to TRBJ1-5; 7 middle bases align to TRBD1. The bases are TGTGCCAGCAGTCAAGACAGGGTGGCGCAGCCCCAGCATTTT. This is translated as CASSQDRVAQPQHF.